The rows below give T cell receptor beta chains drawn from one sample of a study of blood T cell repertoires in COVID-19. Clones were read by immunoSEQ multiplex PCR, and TCRdb kept only the in-frame ones, dropping some. The table includes around 140,000 clones, roughly 90% detected once. The sequenced sample was peripheral blood. Receptor source: a man aged 70 or older with active COVID-19. The CDR3 runs from the conserved cysteine through the conserved F or W. D genes are given only for firm matches. Clone size is not always given. Where it is, it says once, few, many or a class for expanded clones.

len	v_gene	j_gene	d_gene	abundance	CDR3aa	CDR3nt
16	TRBV11-2	TRBJ1-1	TRBD1	NA	CASSLVDRLGVTEAFF	TGTGCCAGCAGCTTAGTGGACAGGCTAGGGGTCACTGAAGCTTTCTTT
13	TRBV5-4	TRBJ2-7	NA	NA	CASSFGTSYEQYF	TGTGCCAGCAGCTTCGGTACCTCCTACGAGCAGTACTTC
12	TRBV3-1/TRBV3-2	TRBJ1-1	NA	NA	CASSPRTNEAFF	TGTGCCAGCAGCCCACGGACAAATGAAGCTTTCTTT
17	TRBV28	TRBJ2-1	TRBD2	NA	CASSPGLAGGSYNEQFF	TGTGCCAGCAGTCCGGGACTAGCGGGAGGCTCATACAATGAGCAGTTCTTC
13	TRBV7-3	TRBJ1-2	TRBD1	NA	CASSFTGEHGYTF	TGTGCCAGCAGCTTCACAGGGGAGCATGGCTACACCTTC
16	TRBV5-4	TRBJ2-3	TRBD1	NA	CASSPSRDRGTDTQYF	TGTGCCAGCAGCCCCTCCCGGGACAGGGGAACAGATACGCAGTATTTT
16	TRBV27	TRBJ2-1	TRBD2	NA	CASSRQLAGGNNEQFF	TGTGCCAGCAGCCGTCAACTAGCGGGAGGTAACAATGAGCAGTTCTTC
12	TRBV5-4	TRBJ2-1	NA	NA	CASSNSGNEQFF	TGTGCCAGCAGCAATAGCGGTAATGAGCAGTTCTTC
15	TRBV28	TRBJ2-1	NA	once	CASSLPAGATVEQFF	TGTGCCAGCAGTTTACCAGCGGGCGCCACTGTTGAGCAGTTCTTC
14	TRBV5-4	TRBJ2-7	TRBD1	NA	CASSLGLGQGANDF	TGTGCCAGCAGCTTGGGTTTGGGACAGGGGGCAAACGACTTC
15	TRBV28	TRBJ1-6	NA	once	CASSLGQGLGSPLHF	TGTGCCAGCAGTTTAGGGCAGGGGCTGGGGTCACCCCTCCACTTT
15	TRBV2	TRBJ1-1	TRBD1	few	CASSLQGGPNTEAFF	TGTGCCAGCAGCTTACAGGGGGGCCCTAACACTGAAGCTTTCTTT
11	TRBV6-6	TRBJ2-7	NA	NA	CASSRAYEQYF	TGTGCCAGCAGCCGCGCATACGAGCAGTACTTC
18	TRBV4-1	TRBJ2-4	TRBD2	NA	CASSQPSGRDRAKNIQYF	TGCGCCAGCAGCCAACCTAGCGGGAGGGATAGGGCCAAAAACATTCAGTACTTC
15	TRBV27	TRBJ2-7	TRBD2	once	CASSLGTSGSYEQYF	TGTGCCAGCAGCCTCGGGACTAGCGGGAGCTACGAGCAGTACTTC
11	TRBV27	TRBJ2-1	TRBD2	NA	CASRSAGVEFF	TGTGCCAGCAGGTCAGCGGGAGTGGAGTTCTTC
13	TRBV19	TRBJ2-3	TRBD2	NA	CASSYLAGDTQYF	TGTGCCAGTAGTTATCTAGCGGGAGATACGCAGTATTTT
12	TRBV27	TRBJ1-2	NA	NA	CASSSPTGGYTF	TGTGCCAGCAGTTCCCCGACAGGCGGCTACACCTTC
16	TRBV4-1	TRBJ2-7	TRBD2	NA	CASSQDVSGTYYEQYF	TGCGCCAGCAGCCAAGATGTTAGCGGGACCTACTACGAGCAGTACTTC
14	TRBV7-2	TRBJ1-2	TRBD1	NA	CASSLKQGAHGYTF	TGTGCCAGCAGCTTGAAACAGGGGGCTCATGGCTACACCTTC
15	TRBV9	TRBJ1-3	NA	once	CASSSEEGGRNTIYF	TGTGCCAGCAGCTCAGAGGAGGGAGGGAGAAACACCATATATTTT
14	TRBV7-3	TRBJ2-2	NA	NA	CASSLLPRTGELFF	TGTGCCAGCAGCTTGTTGCCCCGGACCGGGGAGCTGTTTTTT
17	TRBV10-1	TRBJ1-2	NA	NA	CASSERGFNAFYYGYTF	TGCGCCAGCAGTGAGCGGGGTTTCAACGCCTTTTACTATGGCTACACCTTC
15	TRBV7-2	TRBJ2-7	NA	NA	CASSLGSVSSYEQYF	TGTGCCAGCAGCTTAGGCAGCGTGAGCTCCTACGAGCAGTACTTC
15	TRBV11-2	TRBJ2-2	NA	NA	CASSLAARGTGELFF	TGTGCCAGCAGCTTAGCCGCTAGAGGAACCGGGGAGCTGTTTTTT
15	TRBV18	TRBJ2-1	NA	NA	CASSPWGPVYNEQFF	TGTGCCAGCTCACCGTGGGGGCCTGTCTACAATGAGCAGTTCTTC
12	TRBV27	TRBJ2-7	TRBD1	NA	CASSDRGSEQYF	TGTGCCAGCAGCGACAGGGGTTCCGAGCAGTACTTC
13	TRBV19	TRBJ2-7	NA	NA	CASSIQGSYEQYF	TGTGCCAGTAGTATTCAGGGTTCCTACGAGCAGTACTTC
12	TRBV11-2	TRBJ2-2	NA	NA	CSTTTNTGELFF	TGTTCCACGACAACGAACACCGGGGAGCTGTTTTTT
11	TRBV7-2	TRBJ2-7	NA	once	CASGRGYEQYF	TGTGCCAGCGGCAGGGGATACGAGCAGTACTTC
15	TRBV7-3	TRBJ2-3	NA	NA	CASSVTSLSTDTQYF	TGTGCCAGCAGCGTTACTAGCCTTTCCACAGATACGCAGTATTTT
16	TRBV28	TRBJ2-2	TRBD1	NA	CASSSSGTGNTGELFF	TGTGCCAGCAGTTCCTCCGGGACAGGGAACACCGGGGAGCTGTTTTTT
13	TRBV7-3	TRBJ1-1	NA	once	CASSVNAGMEAFF	TGTGCCAGCAGCGTAAACGCAGGGATGGAAGCTTTCTTT